Below, 28 T cell receptor beta chains from the same sample are listed, as sequenced in a study of T cell clonality in common variable immunodeficiency. Clones were sequenced by immunoSEQ multiplex PCR, and TCRdb holds only the in-frame ones, with some missing. The specimen has over 20,000 clones, none found just once. These receptors lack a known antigen. Study results and limitations: In common variable immunodeficiency, TCR beta chains reportedly carried fewer deletions and N-nucleotide insertions.

Input material: peripheral blood mononuclear cells. The source is a human donor with common variable immunodeficiency.

This clone appeared a few times. The read ends 3 residues early relative to the CDR3; the germline J gene fills the gap. The chain combines TRBV5-1 with TRBJ2-7; D is possibly TRBD2 (7 bases). The V and J ends lost 2 bases and 4 bases respectively, with 19 bases between them. CDR1 SGHRS and CDR2 YFSETQ come from the germline V gene. The CDR3 is 16 amino acids. The CDR3 DNA, read in part, is TGCGCCAGCAGCTTCGGACCGGGGGGCGATATTTACGAG. Amino acids: CASSFGPGGDIYE. The entire CDR3 reads CASSFGPGGDIYEQYF.

The sample holds many counts of this clone. The read is 3 residues too short to cover the CDR3 end, so that end is filled in from the germline J gene. The chain has TRBV5-5 and TRBJ2-3, with TRBD2 matching over 9 bases. The CDR3 has 15 amino acids. The V and J ends lost 0 bases and 3 bases, in that order; junction bases with no gene match: 2. Germline lookup yields CDR1 SGHKS and CDR2 YYEKEE (reference sequence). The CDR3 region is CASSLGLAVTDTQYF. The sequenced CDR3 bases are TGTGCCAGCAGCTTGGGACTAGCGGTTACAGATACG.

As concerns this clone: The sequence runs out 3 residues before the end of the CDR3; the remainder is reconstructed from the germline J gene. This chain connects TRBV7-9 to TRBJ2-2; tentatively, D is TRBD1 (6 bases). Germline CDR1 reads SEHNR; CDR2 reads FQNEAQ (reference sequence). Trimming took off 3 bases at V and 3 bases at J, with 11 bases between the two ends. The CDR3 extends over 15 amino acids. The CDR3 is CASSFPGAYTGELFF. Partial CDR3 DNA: TGTGCCAGCAGCTTTCCAGGGGCGTACACCGGGGAG.

This clone was seen at least ten times. Partial CDR3 DNA: TGTGCCTGGAGTGTTGGGGGACAGTCCTACGAG. It specifies CAWSVGGQSYE. The entire CDR3 sequence reads CAWSVGGQSYEQYF. The chain recombines TRBV30 with TRBJ2-7; 7 nucleotides align to TRBD1. The read halts 3 residues ahead of the CDR3 end, with the missing end drawn from the germline J gene. The CDR3 totals 14 residues. Germline assignment: CDR1 GTSNPN and CDR2 SVGIG (reference sequence). V lost 0 bases to trimming and J lost 1 base; unmatched junction nucleotides: 3.

This clone was seen repeatedly, ten times or more. From the germline J gene comes the end of the CDR3, since the read stops 3 residues before it. The genes are TRBV5-1 and TRBJ1-4, with 7 bases aligning to TRBD1. The V and J ends lost 7 bases and 5 bases, in that order; junction bases with no gene match: 11. Germline loops: CDR1 SGHRS, CDR2 YFSETQ. The CDR3 length is 15 residues. CDR3 sequence reads: CASRVGQNPNEKLFF. The CDR3 DNA, read in part, is TGCGCCAGCCGAGTGGGACAGAACCCCAATGAAAAA.

This clone has at least ten counts. Read data end 3 residues before the CDR3 end; the end is taken from the germline J gene. The V call is TRBV20-1, the J call TRBJ2-2; tentatively, D is TRBD2 (6 bases). V lost 3 bases to trimming and J lost 4 bases, with 12 bases between them. CDR3 length equals 14 residues. Germline CDR1 DFQATT, CDR2 SNEGSKA (reference sequence). The CDR3 loop is CSARDSGVTGELFF. The covered CDR3 bases are TGCAGTGCTAGGGATAGCGGCGTCACCGGGGAG.

Worth noting for this clone: The CDR3 is cut off 3 residues early in the read; its end comes from the germline J gene. The chain has TRBV7-6 and TRBJ2-1; the match to TRBD2 covers 10 bases. The V segment lost 1 base and the J segment 0 bases; nucleotides outside the gene matches: 3. From germline, CDR1 is SGHVS and CDR2 FNYEAQ. This CDR3 is 17 amino acids long. The sequenced part of the CDR3 DNA is TGTGCCAGCAGCTTAGAACTAGCGGGGAGCTCCTACAATGAG. It encodes CASSLELAGSSYNE. The full CDR3 sequence reads CASSLELAGSSYNEQFF.

This clone turned up a few times. The read ends 3 residues early relative to the CDR3; the germline J gene fills the gap. V is TRBV6-2 or TRBV6-3 and J is TRBJ2-5; D may be TRBD2 (7 bases). CDR1 MNHEY and CDR2 SVGEGT come from the germline V gene. V gave up 7 bases and J gave up 6 bases, with 24 bases separating them. The CDR3 covers 16 residues. CDR3 residues: CASIRPGGGTVKTQYF. CDR3 DNA, as far as it was read: TGTGCCAGCATCCGGCCGGGGGGCGGGACCGTAAAGACC.

In its sample, this clone ranks as medium-sized. CDR3 sequence: CSARDGRAVKETQYF. The covered CDR3 bases are TGCAGTGCTAGAGATGGGCGGGCTGTAAAAGAGACC. This chain links TRBV20-1 with TRBJ2-5; TRBD2 is a possible D gene (5 bases). Sequencing ends 3 residues short of the CDR3 end; the germline J gene provides the rest. V was clipped by 0 bases and J by 3 bases, with 14 bases between them. The CDR3 has 15 amino acids. Germline V CDR1 and CDR2: DFQATT, SNEGSKA (reference sequence).

Comments on this clone: The read ends 3 residues before the CDR3 terminus; that terminus is restored from the germline J gene. The rearrangement joins TRBV7-3 to TRBJ1-1, with TRBD1 as a possible D gene (6 bases). Germline values: CDR1 SGHTA, CDR2 FQGTGA. Trimming pared 7 bases from V and 5 bases from J, leaving 14 bases between. The CDR3 has 13 residues. The CDR3 is CASKMNRETEAFF. Partial CDR3 DNA: TGTGCCAGCAAGATGAACAGGGAGACTGAA.

The sample holds many counts of this clone. Coverage ceases 3 residues before the CDR3 finishes, and the germline J gene fills in the end. The rearrangement uses TRBV5-1 and TRBJ2-3; D unclear. The CDR3 has 15 residues. The V gene lost 0 bases and the J gene lost 0 bases, with 8 bases spanning the gap. Germline V gene lookup returns CDR1 SGHRS and CDR2 YFSETQ. CDR3 bases read: TGCGCCAGCAGCTTGGAGGTATCGAGCACAGATACG. Translation: CASSLEVSSTDT. Given in full, the CDR3 is CASSLEVSSTDTQYF.

This clone was seen a few times. The read ends 3 residues before the CDR3 terminus; that terminus is restored from the germline J gene. The rearrangement uses TRBV2 and TRBJ2-5; TRBD1 might be the D (6 bases). Germline CDR1 SNHLY, CDR2 FYNNEI. The germline V and J ends were trimmed by 11 bases and 4 bases, with 20 bases remaining between them. The CDR3 length is 14 residues. The CDR3 bases that were read are TGTGCCCTCATCGGGGCAGGGGCGGGAGAGACC. Protein sequence: CALIGAGAGET. The entire CDR3 is CALIGAGAGETQYF.

This clone was seen ten or more times. The sequenced fragment ends 3 residues before the CDR3 boundary, so the rest is inferred from the germline J gene. The rearrangement joins TRBV20-1 to TRBJ2-3, with a weak D call TRBD1 (5 bases). This CDR3 has 12 amino acids. Germline V gives CDR1 DFQATT, CDR2 SNEGSKA (reference sequence). The covered CDR3 bases are TGCAGTGCTAGAGATCAGGGAAAGGCG. Amino acids: CSARDQGKA. The whole CDR3 protein reads CSARDQGKAQYF.

This clone has a handful of counts. The missing CDR3 end, 3 residues past where the read stops, is filled in from the germline J gene. The chain couples TRBV18 to TRBJ1-5, with TRBD1 matching 10 bases. The CDR3 has 16 amino acids. V shed 6 bases, J shed 7 bases, and the junction held 12 bases outside the gene matches. Germline V gene lookup returns CDR1 KGHSH and CDR2 LQKENI. The DNA read from the CDR3 is TGTGCCAGCTCGGTCCGACAGGGGGCGGGCCAGCAGCCC. It specifies CASSVRQGAGQQP. The whole CDR3 protein is CASSVRQGAGQQPQHF.

This clone was observed a handful of times. The read ends 3 residues shy of where the CDR3 ends; the end is completed using the germline J gene. The genes are TRBV19 and TRBJ2-1, with 10 positions matching TRBD2. Trimming removed 4 bases from V and 8 bases from J; junction bases left unmatched: 8. The CDR3 contains 15 residues. Germline loops: CDR1 LNHDA, CDR2 SQIVND (reference sequence). CDR3 amino acids: CASSRLAGVFYEQFF. CDR3 bases read: TGTGCCAGTAGTAGACTAGCGGGCGTCTTCTATGAG.

Turning to this clone: The sequence runs out 3 residues before the end of the CDR3; the remainder is reconstructed from the germline J gene. V gene TRBV2 combines with J gene TRBJ2-1; the match to TRBD1 covers 7 bases. J gave up 7 bases and V 7 bases, and 4 bases lay outside the gene matches. The length of the CDR3 is 12 residues. The germline gives CDR1 SNHLY, CDR2 FYNNEI. CDR3: CASTDRLNEQFF. The CDR3 DNA, read in part, is TGTGCCAGCACGGACAGGCTGAATGAG. Full variable domain (outside the CDR3, taken from reference TRBV2 and TRBJ2-1): EPEVTQTPSHQVTQMGQEVILRCVPISNHLYFYWYRQILGQKVEFLVSFYNNEISEKSEIFDDQFSVERPDGSNFTLKIRSTKLEDSAMYFCASTDRLNEQFFGPGTRLTVL.

This clone occurred a few times. The read ends 3 residues before the CDR3 terminus; that terminus is restored from the germline J gene. The rearrangement links TRBV7-8 to TRBJ2-1; D might be TRBD2 (5 bases). CDR1 and CDR2 (germline): SGHVS, FQNEAQ. The CDR3 totals 13 residues. Deletions cut 1 base from V and 6 bases from J, with 7 bases between. The CDR3 reads CASSLVRGNEQFF. CDR3 DNA (partial): TGTGCCAGCAGCTTAGTCCGGGGCAATGAG. The full variable domain, its missing parts supplied by reference TRBV7-8 and TRBJ2-1, is GAGVSQSPRYKVAKRGQDVALRCDPISGHVSLFWYQQALGQGPEFLTYFQNEAQLDKSGLPSDRFFAERPEGSVSTLKIQRTQQEDSAVYLCASSLVRGNEQFFGPGTRLTVL.

This clone was detected ten times or more. The CDR3 extends 3 residues past the end of the read, so its final part is completed from the germline J gene. At the DNA level, this CDR3 is encoded by other sequences in the same sample as well. The gene calls are TRBV19 and TRBJ1-4, with TRBD1 identical over 7 bases. CDR1 is LNHDA, CDR2 SQIVND, per germline (reference sequence). The CDR3 runs 17 residues. After removal of 7 bases from V and 7 bases from J, the junction contained 18 bases not matched to a gene. CDR3 region: CASKGERQGWKGEKLFF. Partial CDR3 DNA: TGTGCCAGTAAAGGCGAACGACAGGGATGGAAAGGTGAAAAA.

This clone was found a few times. The missing CDR3 end, 3 residues past where the read stops, is filled in from the germline J gene. J is TRBJ2-1 and V is TRBV18; 7 bases fit TRBD1. This CDR3 is built from 14 residues. After removal of 3 bases from V and 4 bases from J, the junction contained 3 bases not matched to a gene. Germline V gene sequence: CDR1 KGHSH, CDR2 LQKENI. CDR3 DNA (partial): TGTGCCAGCTCACCTCCGGGACAGTACAATGAG. This codes for CASSPPGQYNE. The whole CDR3 sequence is CASSPPGQYNEQFF.

Of note for this clone: The sequenced fragment ends 3 residues before the CDR3 boundary, so the rest is inferred from the germline J gene. The chain joins TRBV7-2 to TRBJ2-7; TRBD2 matches at 7 bases. V shed 1 base, J shed 3 bases, and the junction held 3 bases outside the gene matches. The CDR3 sequence is 14 residues long. The germline V gene encodes CDR1 SGHTA and CDR2 FQGNSA. The chain's CDR3 is CASSLVRGSYEQYF. The sequenced CDR3 bases are TGTGCCAGCAGCTTAGTTCGCGGGAGCTACGAG.

For this clone: The read comes to an end 3 residues before the CDR3 does, leaving the germline J gene to fill in the end. The chain has TRBV19 and TRBJ1-3; D uncertain. This CDR3 spans 13 amino acids. CDR1 is LNHDA, CDR2 SQIVND, per germline (reference sequence). Trimming removed 10 bases from V and 8 bases from J, with 18 bases in between. Incomplete CDR3 DNA: TGTGCCACCAGTAAGGAAGGGCTACACACC. Translated: CATSKEGLHT. The whole CDR3 reads CATSKEGLHTIYF.

This clone was seen only a few times. The read terminates 3 residues before the CDR3 end, so the remaining end is supplied by the germline J gene. The chain combines TRBV18 with TRBJ1-2; TRBD1 agrees at 10 bases. Trimming at V came to 5 bases and at J to 5 bases, leaving 5 bases not matched to a gene. There are 14 residues in the CDR3. Germline CDR1 and CDR2: KGHSH and LQKENI. The CDR3 loop is CASSSDRGRYGYTF. The covered CDR3 bases are TGTGCCAGCTCATCAGACAGGGGGCGATATGGC.

With regard to this clone: The read terminates 3 residues ahead of where the CDR3 ends, so the germline J gene completes it. This chain links TRBV20-1 with TRBJ1-2; possibly TRBD1 for D (6 bases). V dropped 3 bases and J dropped 4 bases, with 12 bases sitting between them. The CDR3 extends over 13 amino acids. Germline V CDR1 and CDR2: DFQATT, SNEGSKA (reference sequence). The CDR3 bases that were read are TGCAGTGCTAGCCCTGGACAGATCTATGGC. This translates into CSASPGQIYG. In full, the CDR3 is CSASPGQIYGYTF.

Remarks on this clone: The CDR3 end falls 3 residues outside the read, so it is completed with the germline J gene. This chain joins TRBV7-2 and TRBJ2-1; D not resolved. The CDR3 runs 15 residues. Germline V gene data show CDR1 as SGHTA and CDR2 as FQGNSA. Trimming shortened V by 0 bases and J by 4 bases, and 10 bases separated the two germline ends. The CDR3 reads CASSLAAPGYNEQFF. CDR3 DNA, as far as it was read: TGTGCCAGCAGCTTAGCGGCTCCGGGTTACAATGAG.

There are many counts of this clone. The read comes to an end 3 residues before the CDR3 does, leaving the germline J gene to fill in the end. The gene calls are TRBV19 and TRBJ2-2; 9 bases are shared with TRBD1. Germline assignment: CDR1 LNHDA and CDR2 SQIVND (reference sequence). Trimming took 5 bases from V and 9 from J; bases not matched to a gene: 7. The CDR3 length is 14 residues. This chain's CDR3 is CASSSQGASRELFF. Incomplete CDR3 DNA: TGTGCCAGTAGTTCACAGGGGGCAAGCAGGGAG.

This clone was seen a few times. The sequenced fragment ends 3 residues before the CDR3 boundary, so the rest is inferred from the germline J gene. The rearrangement uses TRBV7-9 and TRBJ2-7; 11 bases are a match to TRBD2. The CDR3 spans 15 residues. V was clipped by 5 bases and J by 5 bases; unmatched bases: 8. Germline V gene lookup returns CDR1 SEHNR and CDR2 FQNEAQ (reference sequence). The CDR3 bases that were read are TGTGCCAGCAGCCCCCCTAGCGGGAGGCAGGACGAG. Amino acid sequence: CASSPPSGRQDE. The entire CDR3 protein is CASSPPSGRQDEQYF.

This clone was counted at least ten times. Sequencing ends 3 residues short of the CDR3 end; the germline J gene provides the rest. The chain couples TRBV5-1 to TRBJ1-6, with a tentative D call TRBD1 (5 bases). The length of the CDR3 is 15 residues. The V end lost 4 bases, the J end lost 5 bases, and 13 bases lay between the germline ends. Per germline, CDR1 SGHRS and CDR2 YFSETQ. CDR3 loop: CASSEGTADNSPLHF. The CDR3 DNA, read in part, is TGCGCCAGCAGCGAAGGGACTGCTGATAATTCACCC.

This clone was observed many times. The CDR3 goes on 3 residues after the read ends, and that part is filled in from the germline J gene. This chain joins TRBV27 and TRBJ2-7, with 9 bases that match TRBD1. The CDR3 has 15 amino acids. With 6 bases clipped from V and 5 bases from J, the junction kept 11 bases outside the gene matches. The germline V gene encodes CDR1 MNHEY and CDR2 SMNVEV (reference sequence). The CDR3 DNA, read in part, is TGTGCCAGCAGGGGGGTGGGACAGGGTATCCACGAG. Encoded protein: CASRGVGQGIHE. The entire CDR3 protein is CASRGVGQGIHEQYF.